The T cell receptor (beta chain) described here comes from a study of shared clonotypes between healthy human individuals. Overall study findings and caveats: Measured sharing among donors was expected to vary with sequencing depth. Non-shared clonotypes displayed generation probabilities falling below those of clonotypes present in all four donors. The diversity represented, both genetic and in exposure history, was limited by few donors.

At the deep level, the assay was run. Assay: immunoSEQ multiplex PCR; the TCRdb copy retains only in-frame clones and omits some. Here the sample spans millions of clones, about 93% being singletons. As to this clone: Its antigen is as yet unknown.

From germline, CDR1 is SGHDN and CDR2 FVKESK. The V end lost 3 bases, the J end lost 7 bases, and 15 bases lay between the germline ends. The CDR3 has 14 amino acids. Naive CD8 cells comprised CD45RO-negative, CCR7-positively selected cells, excluding terminally differentiated effector memory CD45RA+ cells. The chain carries TRBV14 and TRBJ1-1; no definite D call. The sequencing input was naive CD8+ T cells from PBMCs. This clonotype was sampled from a man in his late teens or twenties in good health. Some clones in this sample may be carry-over from other donors' samples. CDR3: CASSHAGAQDEAFF. CDR3 nucleotides: TGTGCCAGCAGCCACGCAGGAGCCCAAGATGAAGCTTTCTTT.